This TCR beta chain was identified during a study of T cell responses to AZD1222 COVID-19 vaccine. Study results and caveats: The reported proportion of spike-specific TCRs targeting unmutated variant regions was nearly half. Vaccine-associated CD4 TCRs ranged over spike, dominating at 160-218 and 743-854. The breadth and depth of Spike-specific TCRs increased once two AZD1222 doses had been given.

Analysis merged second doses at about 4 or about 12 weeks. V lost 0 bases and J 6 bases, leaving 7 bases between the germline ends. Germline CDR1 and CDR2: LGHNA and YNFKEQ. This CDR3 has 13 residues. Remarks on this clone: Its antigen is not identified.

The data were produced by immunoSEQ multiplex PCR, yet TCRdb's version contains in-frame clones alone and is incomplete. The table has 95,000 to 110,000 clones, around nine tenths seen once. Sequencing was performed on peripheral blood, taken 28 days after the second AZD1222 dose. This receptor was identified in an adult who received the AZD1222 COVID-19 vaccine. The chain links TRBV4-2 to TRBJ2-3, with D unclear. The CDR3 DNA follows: TGTGCCAGCAGCCAAGATCTGTCGGATACGCAGTATTTT. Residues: CASSQDLSDTQYF.